The present entry profiles one T cell receptor (beta chain) with its context. This clone's antigen is unknown. No base qualities exist here, and no much larger clone lies one base off it. Germline trimming amounts to 6 bases on V and 0 bases on J, with 6 as the count of junction bases outside the gene matches. The germline V gene specifies SGHTA as CDR1 and FQGNSA as CDR2. Taken from cysteine to phenylalanine, the CDR3 has 17 residues. The sequence is cut down to CDR3 DNA, 51 bases in frame from base 1. The data stem from a study of blood T cell repertoires in COVID-19 (dated by TCRdb to about 2020). About the study as a whole: Samples from collaborators originated in the United States, Italy and Spain and spanned both the acute and convalescent phases of COVID-19. The material from the prospective study consisted of cDNA or gDNA derived from T cells, B-cell-depleted T cells, or PBMCs. Subjects who had been exposed to COVID-19, were actively infected with it, or had recovered from it provided the deeply sampled blood TCRbeta repertoires that made up the dataset. The repertoires were released in a freely available public database meant as a resource for research on the immune response to SARS-CoV-2. The samples were drawn from two sources: the first 160 participants of the ongoing ImmuneRACE study, and 1,000 to 1,500 subjects contributed by 6 global collaborators. Sample metadata almost always included a de-identified subject ID, COVID-19 status, age in years and sex. HLA class I and class II types, where available, came from metadata supplied by the sample provider rather than from assay-based typing.

TCRbeta CDR3 regions were amplified from genomic DNA using the immunoSEQ Assay, a bias-controlled multiplex PCR. In the authors' own workflow: The number of nucleated cells in each sample was estimated by amplification of reference gene primers within the assay. To quantify the absolute abundance of each unique TCRbeta CDR3 rearrangement, sequence reads were collapsed and filtered. For each sample, productive Simpson clonality was calculated as the square root of Simpson's diversity index over productive rearrangements. TCRdb's version of the immuneACCESS table is confined to in-frame rearrangements and falls short of the full clone set. An unresolved V gene accounts for under half of the shortfall where checked; the remainder is of unknown origin. D and trimming come from the DNA, and the V and J calls and clone size come from that table. The sample yields about 330,000 clones; 92% were counted once. Around 18% of the sample lies in the top ten.

The investigation overall reported the following: Clinical and demographic metadata were provided uncurated, with the amount varying by source and participant.

In the prospective study, participants were about 18 to 95 years old, resided in about two dozen geographic areas of the United States, and were enrolled through a virtual design. In the prospective study, cohorts were assigned on the basis of participant-reported clinical history obtained from a screening survey and a study questionnaire. Recovered participants in ImmuneRACE Cohort 3 were defined by two consecutive negative NP/OP PCR tests, clearance by a healthcare professional, or resolution of symptoms. Each participant in the prospective study had whole blood, serum and a nasopharyngeal or oropharyngeal swab collected by mobile phlebotomists. Participants in the prospective study had the option to provide additional blood draws and questionnaires over a roughly 2-month period. Blood samples from the prospective study were shipped frozen or at room temperature prior to DNA extraction.

This receptor was taken from a woman younger than 45 who had recovered from COVID-19. What was sequenced was PBMCs or T cells enriched from blood (not recorded which). The sequence is built from TRBV7-2 and TRBJ2-3; a stretch of 13 junction bases matches TRBD2. The sequenced DNA: TGTGCCAGCAGACTACTAGCGGGGGGGTTCAGCACAGATACGCAGTATTTT. This codes for CASRLLAGGFSTDTQYF.